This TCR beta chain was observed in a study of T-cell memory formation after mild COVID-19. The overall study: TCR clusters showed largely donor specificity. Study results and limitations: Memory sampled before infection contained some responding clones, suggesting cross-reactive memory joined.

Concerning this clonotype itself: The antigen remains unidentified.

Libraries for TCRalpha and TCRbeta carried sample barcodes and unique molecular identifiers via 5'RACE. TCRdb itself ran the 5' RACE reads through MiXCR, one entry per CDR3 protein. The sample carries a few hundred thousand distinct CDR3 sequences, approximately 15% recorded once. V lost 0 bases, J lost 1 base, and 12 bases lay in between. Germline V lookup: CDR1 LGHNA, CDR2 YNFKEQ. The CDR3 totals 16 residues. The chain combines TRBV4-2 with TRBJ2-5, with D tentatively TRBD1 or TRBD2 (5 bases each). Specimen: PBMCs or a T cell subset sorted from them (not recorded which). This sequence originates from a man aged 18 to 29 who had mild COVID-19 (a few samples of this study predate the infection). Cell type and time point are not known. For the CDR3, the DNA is TGTGCCAGCAGCCAAGATCACGGGACGGCCCAAGAGACCCAGTACTTC. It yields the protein CASSQDHGTAQETQYF.